These 5 T cell receptor beta chains came from one sample sequenced in a study of spatial heterogeneity in lung cancer. These TCRs are of unknown antigen specificity. General observations from the study: Mutation tallies in tumors tracked expanded intratumoral alpha and beta TCR counts.

Time point meaning: sample taken at primary tumor resection. A single record per CDR3 protein comes from TCRdb applying MiXCR to the 5' RACE reads. The sample yields approximately 21,000 distinct CDR3 sequences, roughly 6.5% seen once. The sequencing used lung tumor tissue, collected at surgery. The receptors originated from a male donor with early-stage non-small cell lung cancer.

This clonotype occurred many times. The chain links TRBV10-2 to TRBJ1-3; the D gene is possibly TRBD1 (5 bases). The CDR3 has 14 amino acids. The V end was cut by 10 bases, the J end by 3 bases, with 16 bases between. The germline gives CDR1 WSHSY, CDR2 SAAADI. This CDR3 is CATHPGLDGNTIYF. CDR3 DNA: TGCGCCACCCACCCAGGGTTGGATGGAAACACCATATATTTT.

This clonotype was recorded many times. The V call is TRBV7-2, the J call TRBJ1-5; D is undetermined. Per germline, CDR1 SGHTA and CDR2 FQGNSA. The CDR3 is 14 amino acids. Trimming took 3 bases from V and 2 from J, leaving 8 bases between them. This chain's CDR3 is CASSLVLGNQPQHF. CDR3 bases: TGTGCCAGCAGCTTGGTCTTAGGCAATCAGCCCCAGCATTTT.

At least ten counts were recorded for this clonotype. The chain uses TRBV7-9 and TRBJ2-1, with no clear D. CDR3 length: 15 amino acids. In germline, CDR1 is SEHNR, CDR2 FQNEAQ (reference sequence). V was trimmed by 8 bases and J by 4 bases, leaving 18 bases between them. The CDR3 sequence is CASRLRATRYNEQFF. CDR3 nucleotide sequence: TGTGCCAGCCGACTCCGTGCAACCCGTTACAATGAGCAGTTCTTC.

This clonotype was observed many times. The chain employs TRBV7-3 and TRBJ2-7; D possibly corresponds to TRBD1 (6 bases). Per germline, CDR1 SGHTA and CDR2 FQGTGA. CDR3 length equals 14 residues. V dropped 4 bases and J dropped 3 bases, with 13 bases sitting between them. The CDR3 DNA is TGTGCCAGCAGCTCAACAGGGACGGGCTACGAGCAGTACTTC. This gives the protein CASSSTGTGYEQYF.

This clonotype was counted at least ten times. The chain carries TRBV27 and TRBJ2-7; 8 bases map to TRBD2. CDR1 is MNHEY, CDR2 SMNVEV, per germline (reference sequence). This CDR3 comprises 13 residues. V gave up 5 bases and J gave up 2 bases; unmatched junction bases: 2. CDR3 DNA sequence: TGTGCCAGCAGTCGGCGGGGGGCCTACGAGCAGTACTTC. Translated: CASSRRGAYEQYF.